This entry features one T cell receptor (beta chain) sequence. The data are from a study of blood T cells in healthy people across ages. Trimming cost V 1 base and J 10 bases, with 4 bases left between them. The germline V gene has CDR1 SGHDN and CDR2 FVKESK. The CDR3 length is 10 residues. Combining a sample-barcoded 5' primer with a J-beta primer mix, a second PCR ran for 7 to 11 cycles. MiXCR was run by TCRdb on the 5' RACE reads, yielding one entry per CDR3 protein. Of about 540,000 distinct CDR3 sequences detected, 24% appear once; the ten largest clones hold approximately 10%. These data also featured in a second study, about T cells of mothers and their children.

The sequenced material came from blood. The gene calls are TRBV14 and TRBJ1-1; unclear D gene. This sequence was found in a boy younger than 18 in good health. This CDR3 reads CASSQVVAFF. The DNA of the CDR3 is TGTGCCAGCAGCCAAGTTGTAGCTTTCTTT.